These 16 T cell receptor beta chains were sequenced from one sample in a study of T cells in Graves' hyperthyroidism and ophthalmopathy. TCR beta CDR3 sequences were amplified from RNA transcripts. First-round RT-PCR of the TCR CDR3 relied on the HTBI primer set. TCRdb redid the calling of the multiplex PCR reads with MiXCR, one entry per CDR3 protein. This table has 730,000 or so distinct CDR3 sequences, roughly 20% appearing once. The sequencing input was blood. The source is a woman in her fifties or sixties with Graves' hyperthyroidism that later progressed to Graves' ophthalmopathy.

This clonotype was seen only a few times. The chain couples TRBV7-9 to TRBJ2-1, with unresolved D. CDR3 length: 12 residues. Germline CDR1 SEHNR, CDR2 FQNEAQ (reference sequence). The V gene lost 3 bases and the J gene lost 10 bases, with 10 bases spanning the gap. CDR3: CASSLDLVEQFF. DNA of the CDR3: TGTGCCAGCAGCTTGGACCTTGTGGAGCAGTTCTTC.

The chain couples TRBV7-9 to TRBJ1-2, with D possibly TRBD1 on 5 matching bases. CDR3 length equals 14 residues. V was clipped by 5 bases and J by 7 bases, with 17 bases between them. CDR1 SEHNR and CDR2 FQNEAQ come from the germline V gene (reference sequence). The CDR3 sequence is CASSPSTGSGGYTF. The CDR3 coding sequence is TGTGCCAGCAGCCCTAGTACAGGATCTGGTGGCTACACCTTC.

This clonotype appeared a few times. The rearrangement links TRBV5-4 to TRBJ2-1; TRBD2 agrees at 10 bases. The germline V gene encodes CDR1 SGHNT and CDR2 YYREEE (reference sequence). V was pared by 1 base and J by 6 bases, with 4 bases of the junction left unmatched. This CDR3 has 15 residues. As DNA, the CDR3 is TGTGCCAGCAGCTTGAGGGCTAGCGGGGGCAATGAGCAGTTCTTC. It is translated as CASSLRASGGNEQFF.

With respect to this clonotype: A much larger clonotype is one base distant, so this may be a read error. This rearrangement joins TRBV30 to TRBJ2-1; 11 bases are shared with TRBD2. CDR3 length: 17 residues. V dropped 7 bases and J dropped 0; count of bases not matched to a gene: 11. From germline, CDR1 is GTSNPN and CDR2 SVGIG (reference sequence). CDR3 sequence reads: CALGLAASHHSYNEQFF. In nucleotides, the CDR3 is TGTGCCTTGGGACTAGCGGCCTCTCATCACTCCTACAATGAGCAGTTCTTC.

The rearrangement uses TRBV9 and TRBJ1-6, with D perhaps TRBD1 (5 bases). Trimming shortened V by 3 bases and J by 7 bases, and 14 bases separated the two germline ends. CDR1 and CDR2 (germline): SGDLS, YYNGEE. This CDR3 comprises 15 residues. The CDR3 reads CASSELAGGNSPLHF. The CDR3 DNA reads as TGTGCCAGCAGCGAATTGGCGGGGGGGAATTCACCCCTCCACTTT.

This clonotype was counted between two and nine times. V gene TRBV10-3 combines with J gene TRBJ1-5; perhaps TRBD1 as D (5 bases). Trimming left V 0 bases short and J 3 bases short, with 15 bases between. The germline V gene has CDR1 ENHRY and CDR2 SYGVKD. This CDR3 comprises 17 residues. The chain's CDR3 is CAISESVAGPINQPQHF. The CDR3 coding sequence is TGTGCCATCAGTGAGTCAGTTGCAGGGCCGATCAATCAGCCCCAGCATTTT.

In its sample, this clonotype was seen a few times. The chain links TRBV24-1 to TRBJ2-3; D is unresolved. V lost 10 bases, J lost 2 bases, and 9 bases lay in between. Germline V lookup: CDR1 KGHDR, CDR2 SFDVKD. The CDR3 is 12 amino acids. CDR3 residues: CATGDFTDTQYF. CDR3 nucleotides: TGTGCCACGGGCGACTTCACAGATACGCAGTATTTT.

This clonotype has at least ten counts. The chain uses TRBV11-3 and TRBJ2-1; TRBD1 agrees at 8 bases. The trim removed 3 bases at V and 5 bases at J, leaving 6 bases unmatched. Germline-derived CDR1 and CDR2 are SGHNT and YENEEA. The CDR3 has 15 amino acids. As DNA, the CDR3 is TGTGCCAGCAGCTTGGGACAGGCAGTCGACAATGAGCAGTTCTTC. Residues: CASSLGQAVDNEQFF.

In its sample, this clonotype was seen many times. The chain joins TRBV7-3 to TRBJ2-7, with a tentative D call TRBD1 (5 bases). The CDR3 totals 13 residues. The ends were cut back, 4 bases at V and 5 bases at J, with 12 bases in the middle. In germline, CDR1 is SGHTA, CDR2 FQGTGA. The CDR3 reads CASSWTDSDEQYF. CDR3 nucleotides: TGTGCCAGCAGCTGGACCGACAGCGACGAGCAGTACTTC.

This clonotype was picked up one time. The J gene is TRBJ2-7, the V gene TRBV3-1, with a weak D call TRBD2 (6 bases). The CDR3 loop spans 15 amino acids. Trimming removed 0 bases at V and 1 base at J, with 10 bases between. Germline CDR1 is LGHDT and CDR2 is YNNKEL (reference sequence). CDR3 bases: TGTGCCAGCAGCCAAGATAATAGCGGATCCTACGAGCAGTACTTC. Its translation is CASSQDNSGSYEQYF.

In this sample, this clonotype turned up a few times. The junction differs from germline at one of its ends, possibly a read error. The rearrangement uses TRBV12-3 or TRBV12-4 and TRBJ2-1, with a possible D match to TRBD1 (6 bases). The CDR3 extends over 15 amino acids. In DNA form, the CDR3 reads TGTGCCAGCAGGACAATCAGGGGTTCCTACAATGAGCAGCTCTTC. Residues: CASRTIRGSYNEQLF.

This clonotype was counted only a few times. The V gene is TRBV12-5, the J gene TRBJ1-5; maybe TRBD1 (6 bases). The CDR3 contains 17 residues. Trimming cost V 0 bases and J 4 bases, with 16 bases left between them. The germline V gene encodes CDR1 LGHNT and CDR2 FRNRAP. The CDR3 DNA follows: TGTGCTAGTGGTTTGGTGATACAGGGTTTTGAGAATCAGCCCCAGCATTTT. Protein product: CASGLVIQGFENQPQHF. Variable domain in full (rest from reference TRBV12-5 and TRBJ1-5): DARVTQTPRHKVTEMGQEVTMRCQPILGHNTVFWYRQTMMQGLELLAYFRNRAPLDDSGMPKDRFSAEMPDATLATLKIQPSEPRDSAVYFCASGLVIQGFENQPQHFGDGTRLSIL.

This clonotype has ten or more counts. DNA for the CDR3: TGTGCCAGCAGTGATGGAGGGGCCGGGGAGCTGTTTTTT. This gives the protein CASSDGGAGELFF. The gene calls are TRBV6-1 and TRBJ2-2, with D perhaps matching TRBD2 (6 bases). Germline CDR1 and CDR2: MNHNS and SASEGT. V was pared by 3 bases and J by 6 bases, with 8 bases between. This CDR3 has 13 amino acids.

This clonotype was counted a few times. This chain connects TRBV3-1 to TRBJ2-7, with a tentative D call TRBD1 (7 bases). This CDR3 spans 17 amino acids. V lost 5 bases and J 1 base, leaving 21 bases between the germline ends. CDR1 is LGHDT and CDR2 is YNNKEL in the germline V gene (reference sequence). The CDR3 DNA follows: TGTGCCAGCAGCTCTTCCAGGTCAGGGGGGCTTTCCTACGAGCAGTACTTC. It encodes CASSSSRSGGLSYEQYF.

This clonotype was counted at least ten times. CDR3: CSATPGGGPQFF. In nucleotides, the CDR3 is TGCAGTGCTACCCCGGGGGGGGGTCCTCAGTTCTTC. V and J are TRBV20-1 and TRBJ2-1, with 8 bases that match TRBD2. This CDR3 is built from 12 residues. Germline-derived CDR1 and CDR2 are DFQATT and SNEGSKA (reference sequence). V trimming: 4 bases; J trimming: 13 bases; junction bases outside the gene matches: 9.

In this sample, this clonotype turned up once. A read error may be the cause here, since a much bigger clone is one base away. The genes are TRBV28 and TRBJ1-2, with no clear D. V was clipped by 6 bases and J by 3 bases, with 8 bases between them. Germline V gives CDR1 MDHEN, CDR2 SYDVKM. CDR3 length: 12 amino acids. Here the CDR3 reads CASREGDYGYTF. The CDR3 DNA sequence: TGTGCCAGCAGGGAGGGAGACTATGGCTACACCTTC.